This TCR beta chain comes out of a study of blood T cell repertoires in COVID-19. Assay: immunoSEQ multiplex PCR; the TCRdb copy retains only in-frame clones and omits some. The table has roughly 75,000 clones, about 86% seen once; the top ten hold under 6.5%. This TCR came from a man aged 80 or over with COVID-19, enrolled during active disease. The specimen sequenced was peripheral blood.

CDR3: CASTGQGYGYTF. In DNA form, the CDR3 reads TGTGCCAGCACCGGACAGGGGTATGGCTACACCTTC. The chain is built from TRBV2 and TRBJ1-2; TRBD1 matches at 9 bases. Trimming at V came to 7 bases and at J to 5 bases, leaving 2 bases not matched to a gene. The germline V gene has CDR1 SNHLY and CDR2 FYNNEI. There are 12 residues in the CDR3.